This T cell receptor beta chain originates from a study of long-term antiretroviral therapy in people with HIV. Germline V lookup: CDR1 GTSNPN, CDR2 SVGIG (reference sequence). The CDR3 is 12 amino acids. V lost 3 bases to trimming and J lost 7 bases; unmatched junction nucleotides: 3. Researchers ran immunoSEQ v3.0 at survey level. Only in-frame clones appear in the TCRdb table, and some are missing; sequencing was by immunoSEQ multiplex PCR. The table records about 25,000 clones, roughly 80% of them present only once. Sequences were derived from unsorted PBMCs, sampled 0.7 years before starting antiretroviral therapy. The chain has TRBV30 and TRBJ1-2, with 9 nucleotides matching TRBD1. The receptor was derived from a man under 40 with HIV. CDR3 loop: CAWSGTGFGYTF. CDR3 bases: TGTGCCTGGAGCGGGACAGGGTTTGGCTACACCTTC.